Presented here are 24 T cell receptor beta chains from one specimen sequenced in a study of response to subunit inactivated influenza vaccine. Via MiXCR, TCRdb re-called the RT-PCR reads, giving one row per CDR3 protein. The data show around 190,000 distinct CDR3 sequences, with around 9% seen just once and approximately 11% held by the top ten. This material consisted of non-naive T cells sorted from PBMCs, taken on the day of vaccination. The receptors were sampled from a man aged 50 or older who received an inactivated influenza vaccine.

This clonotype was detected many times. This chain uses TRBV29-1 with TRBJ2-5; D may correspond to TRBD1 or TRBD2 (5 bases each). The ends were cut back, 0 bases at V and 4 bases at J, with 6 bases in the middle. Germline V lookup: CDR1 SQVTM, CDR2 ANQGSEA. The CDR3 loop spans 12 amino acids. The DNA of the CDR3 is TGCAGCGTTGAAGACGGGACAGAGACCCAGTACTTC. This sequence encodes CSVEDGTETQYF. Based on the CDR3 plus reference TRBV29-1 and TRBJ2-5, the full variable domain is SAVISQKPSRDICQRGTSLTIQCQVDSQVTMMFWYRQQPGQSLTLIATANQGSEATYESGFVIDKFPISRPNLTFSTLTVSNMSPEDSSIYLCSVEDGTETQYFGPGTRLLVL.

The gene calls are TRBV7-2 and TRBJ2-7; possibly TRBD2 for D (6 bases). The CDR3 has 15 residues. The V end lost 4 bases, the J end lost 0 bases, and 13 bases lay between the germline ends. The germline gives CDR1 SGHTA, CDR2 FQGNSA. The CDR3 bases are TGTGCCAGCAGCTCCCGCGCGGGAAGCTCCTACGAGCAGTACTTC. This translates into CASSSRAGSSYEQYF. Variable domain in full (rest from reference TRBV7-2 and TRBJ2-7): GAGVSQSPSNKVTEKGKDVELRCDPISGHTALYWYRQSLGQGLEFLIYFQGNSAPDKSGLPSDRFSAERTGGSVSTLTIQRTQQEDSAVYLCASSSRAGSSYEQYFGPGTRLTVT.

This clonotype was seen a handful of times. The chain is built from TRBV20-1 and TRBJ1-3; D call uncertain. V lost 6 bases to trimming and J lost 0 bases, with 15 bases between them. CDR1 and CDR2 (germline): DFQATT, SNEGSKA (reference sequence). The CDR3 contains 15 residues. DNA for the CDR3: TGCAGTGCACCGCCGCTGGCCGGCTCTGGAAACACCATATATTTT. Translating it yields CSAPPLAGSGNTIYF.

A note on this clonotype: Being one base from a much bigger clone, this may be a read error. The chain is built from TRBV9 and TRBJ1-2; TRBD1 aligns across 8 bases. Germline lookup yields CDR1 SGDLS and CDR2 YYNGEE. The junction had 13 bases not matched to a gene; V was cut back by 8 bases and J by 10 bases. This CDR3 region has 13 residues. The CDR3 sequence: CASSRTGSSVYTF. The CDR3 DNA reads TGTGCCAGTTCTCGGACAGGGTCGAGCGTCTACACCTTC.

This rearrangement joins TRBV29-1 to TRBJ2-7, with a tentative D call TRBD1 (6 bases). Trimming removed 6 bases from V and 2 bases from J, with 35 bases in between. CDR1 is SQVTM and CDR2 is ANQGSEA in the germline V gene. CDR3 size: 20 residues. The CDR3 nucleotides are TGCAGCGTCATCCCGGTCCGGGACATGGGTCGGTCGTGGGCGACCTACGAGCAGTACTTC. It specifies CSVIPVRDMGRSWATYEQYF.

There are a few counts of this clonotype. V usage is TRBV10-1 and J usage is TRBJ2-2; TRBD1 matches 7 bases. The CDR3 runs to 17 residues. Germline CDR1 is WNHNN and CDR2 is SYGVQD (reference sequence). The ends lost 2 bases at V and 7 bases at J; junction bases unmatched: 13. CDR3 DNA sequence: TGCGCCAGCAGTGAGATTTTGGCAGGGGGTCATGGCGGGGAGCTGTTTTTT. Translation gives CASSEILAGGHGGELFF.

The CDR3 bases are TGCGCCAGCAGCCAAGACGGGACTCATGTCTCCTACGAGCAGTACTTC. It is translated as CASSQDGTHVSYEQYF. The genes are TRBV4-3 and TRBJ2-7; D might be TRBD2 (6 bases). Looked up from germline, CDR1 is LGHNA and CDR2 is YSLEER. Trimming stripped 0 bases from V and 0 bases from J, with 12 bases between. The CDR3 loop spans 16 amino acids.

The table lists this clonotype with many counts. The V and J genes are TRBV6-2 or TRBV6-3 and TRBJ2-1, with 11 bases that match TRBD2. Germline CDR1 and CDR2: MNHEY and SVGEGT. This CDR3 contains 18 residues. After removal of 0 bases from V and 3 bases from J, the junction contained 7 bases not matched to a gene. This CDR3 reads CASSYSHPTSGIYNEQFF. CDR3 DNA: TGTGCCAGCAGTTACTCACACCCGACTAGCGGGATCTACAATGAGCAGTTCTTC.

V gene TRBV7-3 combines with J gene TRBJ2-7; no definite D call. Germline V lookup: CDR1 SGHTA, CDR2 FQGTGA. The germline V and J ends were trimmed by 2 bases and 2 bases, with 7 bases remaining between them. This CDR3 comprises 13 residues. CDR3 sequence reads: CASSLVQTYEQYF. CDR3 sequence (DNA): TGTGCCAGCAGCTTAGTACAGACCTACGAGCAGTACTTC.

This clonotype has more than one count but fewer than ten. The chain joins TRBV19 to TRBJ1-4; D unresolved. Germline V lookup: CDR1 LNHDA, CDR2 SQIVND (reference sequence). The CDR3 loop spans 17 amino acids. The V end was cut by 2 bases, the J end by 0 bases, with 13 bases between. The CDR3 sequence: CASSIPLRVATNEKLFF. The CDR3 DNA follows: TGTGCCAGTAGTATACCCCTCCGAGTTGCAACTAATGAAAAACTGTTTTTT.

The chain links TRBV20-1 to TRBJ2-7; TRBD1 aligns across 10 bases. This CDR3 region has 13 residues. CDR1 and CDR2 from the germline V gene are DFQATT and SNEGSKA (reference sequence). The junction had 4 bases not matched to a gene; V was cut back by 6 bases and J by 2 bases. The CDR3 spells CSAPDRGTYEQYF. CDR3 DNA sequence: TGCAGTGCACCGGACAGGGGGACCTACGAGCAGTACTTC.

A few counts support this clonotype. The V gene is TRBV3-1, the J gene TRBJ2-7; a weak D match, TRBD2 (5 bases). The V and J ends lost 4 bases and 4 bases respectively, with 11 bases between them. This CDR3 has 13 amino acids. The germline V gene has CDR1 LGHDT and CDR2 YNNKEL (reference sequence). The CDR3 DNA is TGTGCCAGCAGCCTACATAGAGGGTACGAGCAGTACTTC. It specifies CASSLHRGYEQYF.

This clonotype was observed a few times. The V call is TRBV20-1, the J call TRBJ2-7; D possibly corresponds to TRBD1 (5 bases). Per the germline V gene, CDR1 is DFQATT and CDR2 is SNEGSKA (reference sequence). Trimming removed 4 bases at V and 4 bases at J, with 14 bases between. The CDR3 runs to 13 residues. The CDR3 nucleotides read TGCAGTGCTACCGAGACAGCAGCTTACGAGCAGTACTTC. This translates into CSATETAAYEQYF.

The chain links TRBV21-1 to TRBJ2-4; TRBD1 reflects the table's D call only, with no check against the DNA. TRBV21-1 is noted as a pseudogene. The CDR3 length is 18 residues. The CDR3 protein is CASSKDGARGTAKNIQYF. Written as DNA, the CDR3 is TGTGCCAGCAGCAAAGACGGGGCCAGGGGTACGGCCAAAAACATTCAGTACTTC.

The chain links TRBV4-2 to TRBJ1-1; D may be TRBD1 (6 bases). V lost 0 bases to trimming and J lost 3 bases, with 11 bases between them. This CDR3 has 15 residues. In germline, CDR1 is LGHNA, CDR2 YNFKEQ. In DNA, the CDR3 is TGTGCCAGCAGCCAAGATACGGGGGGCTACACTGAAGCTTTCTTT. Its protein product is CASSQDTGGYTEAFF.

This clonotype was counted many times. The CDR3: CASSLEGGGNTEAFF. The CDR3 DNA reads TGCGCCAGCAGCTTGGAGGGGGGAGGGAACACTGAAGCTTTCTTT. The chain is built from TRBV5-1 and TRBJ1-1; maybe TRBD1 (6 bases). Germline CDR1 SGHRS, CDR2 YFSETQ. V was clipped by 0 bases and J by 1 base, with 10 bases between them. This CDR3 spans 15 amino acids. Together with reference TRBV5-1 and TRBJ1-1, the CDR3 gives the full variable domain: KAGVTQTPRYLIKTRGQQVTLSCSPISGHRSVSWYQQTPGQGLQFLFEYFSETQRNKGNFPGRFSGRQFSNSRSEMNVSTLELGDSALYLCASSLEGGGNTEAFFGQGTRLTVV.

In this sample, this clonotype turned up many times. V is TRBV2 and J is TRBJ2-1; the match to TRBD1 covers 7 bases. The CDR3 consists of 17 residues. V shed 4 bases, J shed 0 bases, and the junction held 9 bases outside the gene matches. CDR1 is SNHLY and CDR2 is FYNNEI in the germline V gene. The CDR3 sequence is CASSAGPGQLSYNEQFF. The CDR3 DNA follows: TGTGCCAGCAGTGCGGGACCGGGACAGCTCTCCTACAATGAGCAGTTCTTC.

This clonotype was detected a few times. The chain recombines TRBV6-2 or TRBV6-3 with TRBJ1-1, with TRBD1 matching over 9 bases. V lost 6 bases and J lost 1; bases outside the gene matches: 0. CDR1 is MNHEY and CDR2 is SVGEGT in the germline V gene. There are 13 residues in the CDR3. In nucleotides, the CDR3 is TGTGCCAGCAGGACAGGGGGGAACACTGAAGCTTTCTTT. This translates into CASRTGGNTEAFF.

This chain uses TRBV10-3 with TRBJ1-1, with D tentatively TRBD1 (6 bases). The length of the CDR3 is 13 residues. Trimming pared 6 bases from V and 2 bases from J, leaving 10 bases between. Looked up from germline, CDR1 is ENHRY and CDR2 is SYGVKD. The CDR3 loop is CAIRDRINTEAFF. CDR3 bases: TGTGCCATCAGGGACAGAATTAACACTGAAGCTTTCTTT.

This chain uses TRBV20-1 with TRBJ2-5; D may be TRBD1 (6 bases). Germline V gene lookup returns CDR1 DFQATT and CDR2 SNEGSKA (reference sequence). V was cut by 5 bases and J by 4 bases, with 8 bases left in between. The CDR3 contains 11 residues. The chain's CDR3 is CSAGGAETQYF. The CDR3 DNA reads as TGCAGTGCTGGGGGCGCAGAGACCCAGTACTTC.

This clonotype was observed at least ten times. The chain uses TRBV5-1 and TRBJ2-1; no clear D gene. The V end lost 4 bases, the J end lost 0 bases, and 14 bases lay between the germline ends. This CDR3 is built from 16 residues. Germline lookup yields CDR1 SGHRS and CDR2 YFSETQ. The CDR3 loop reads CASSQNTGSSYNEQFF. DNA of the CDR3: TGCGCCAGCAGCCAGAACACGGGCAGCTCCTACAATGAGCAGTTCTTC.

The chain couples TRBV5-1 to TRBJ2-1; 9 nucleotides align to TRBD2. V lost 8 bases to trimming and J lost 6 bases; unmatched junction nucleotides: 6. This CDR3 has 13 residues. Germline CDR1 reads SGHRS; CDR2 reads YFSETQ. CDR3: CASTGLAGNEQFF. CDR3 nucleotides: TGCGCCAGTACGGGACTAGCTGGCAATGAGCAGTTCTTC.

The rearrangement joins TRBV4-2 to TRBJ2-1, with 9 bases lining up with TRBD1. Germline V gene data show CDR1 as LGHNA and CDR2 as YNFKEQ. J was trimmed by 5 bases and V by 1 base; bases with no gene match: 0. The CDR3 is 14 amino acids. CDR3 residues: CASSQGDRDNEQFF. CDR3 coding DNA: TGTGCCAGCAGCCAAGGGGACAGGGACAATGAGCAGTTCTTC.

V is TRBV29-1 and J is TRBJ2-5; perhaps D is TRBD1 or TRBD2 (5 bases each). With 6 bases removed from V and 5 bases from J, the gap between germline ends came to 13 bases. Germline lookup yields CDR1 SQVTM and CDR2 ANQGSEA. The CDR3 covers 12 residues. The CDR3 protein is CSVTRGGETQYF. In DNA form, the CDR3 reads TGCAGCGTCACGAGGGGTGGGGAGACCCAGTACTTC.